This T cell receptor beta chain appears in the sequencing data of a study of blood T cell repertoires in COVID-19 (dated by TCRdb to 2019 to 2021). Background on the whole study: Samples from collaborators originated in the United States, Italy and Spain and spanned both the acute and convalescent phases of COVID-19. The prospective study material was composed of cDNA or gDNA derived from T cells, B-cell-depleted T cells, or PBMCs. Deeply sampled blood TCRbeta repertoires from subjects exposed to, actively infected with, or recovered from COVID-19 were included in the dataset. A freely available public database, intended as a resource for researchers studying the immune response to SARS-CoV-2, is where the repertoires were released. The samples were drawn from the first 160 participants of the ongoing ImmuneRACE study and from about 1,200 subjects provided by 6 global collaborators. The sample metadata nearly always contained a de-identified subject ID, COVID-19 status, age in years and sex. HLA class I and class II types, where available, came from metadata supplied by the sample provider rather than from assay-based typing.

For this clone: The antigen it recognizes is unknown. No much larger clone is present one base from it, and per-base qualities are unavailable.

Spanning cysteine to phenylalanine, the CDR3 consists of 14 amino acids. Kept here is only the CDR3 DNA, which spans 42 bases and is read in frame from base 1. Cut back by 3 bases and 4 bases, the V and J ends lie 12 bases apart. CDR1 and CDR2, looked up from the germline V gene, are SGHTA and FQGNSA. Enrolling through a virtual design, the prospective study's participants ranged in age from roughly 18 to 90 years and lived across about two dozen United States geographic areas. In the prospective study, cohorts were assigned on the basis of participant-reported clinical history obtained from a screening survey and a study questionnaire. Recovered participants in ImmuneRACE Cohort 3 were defined by two consecutive negative NP/OP PCR tests, clearance by a healthcare professional, or resolution of symptoms. In the prospective study, whole blood, serum and a nasopharyngeal or oropharyngeal swab were collected from each participant by mobile phlebotomists. Additional blood draws and questionnaires over a 2-month period could optionally be provided by prospective study participants. Prospective study blood samples were shipped either frozen or at room temperature before DNA extraction.

TCRbeta CDR3 regions were amplified from genomic DNA by means of the immunoSEQ Assay, a bias-controlled multiplex PCR. Per the original workflow: The number of nucleated cells in each sample was estimated by amplification of reference gene primers within the assay. To quantify the absolute abundance of each unique TCRbeta CDR3 rearrangement, sequence reads were collapsed and filtered. For each sample, productive Simpson clonality was calculated by taking the square root of Simpson's diversity index across productive rearrangements. TCRdb's version of the immuneACCESS table is confined to in-frame rearrangements and falls short of the full clone set. An unresolved V gene accounts for under half of the shortfall where checked; the remainder is of unknown origin. That table gives V, J and clone size, and the DNA gave D and trimming. This sample holds approximately 160,000 clones; under 90% were observed only once. The top ten hold nearly 8% of the sample.

What the authors observed across the whole study: Clinical and demographic metadata were provided uncurated, with the amount varying by source and participant.

The sequence came from a woman aged 45-60 years who had recovered from COVID-19. The chain couples TRBV7-2 to TRBJ1-1; the D gene identity is not certain. Sequencing was carried out using PBMCs or T cells enriched from blood (not recorded which). The nucleotide sequence reads TGTGCCAGCAGCTTTGACGGAGGAGGCACTGAAGCTTTCTTT. It encodes CASSFDGGGTEAFF.